Each of the 28 T cell receptor beta chains below was sequenced from the same sample in a study of regulatory T cells in long-lasting Graves disease (dated by TCRdb to about 2021). In the paper's terms, the time point label means: persistent/refractory GD, antithyroid drugs over 5 years with positive TRAb. For both TCR sequencing and RNA sequencing, RNA was extracted from PBMCs in TRIzol. The method was multiplex PCR. Reads for this sample came from an Illumina HiSeq 4000. iRepertoire HTBI primers and Arm-PCR amplification of CDR3 regions were used to construct TCR beta libraries. In TCRdb, the public reads were trimmed at Q25 with fastp and aligned with MiXCR, with productive beta chains retained. Under each unique CDR3 protein, matching rows form one entry showing the most common genes and DNA. The sample table lists hundreds of thousands of distinct CDR3 sequences, less than 25% of them with a count of one. The top ten constitute less than 9% of the sample.

Here the sequenced sample was peripheral blood mononuclear cells (PBMCs), taken when the disease was refractory, from a patient treated with antithyroid drugs. These receptors originate from a female donor with Graves disease.

This clonotype was counted between two and nine times. The genes are TRBV20-1 and TRBJ1-5, with D perhaps matching TRBD1 (5 bases). Trimming pared 0 bases from V and 0 bases from J, leaving 18 bases between. Germline V gives CDR1 DFQATT, CDR2 SNEGSKA (reference sequence). CDR3 size: 18 residues. The CDR3 reads CSARDPGTVWNSNQPQHF. In DNA form, the CDR3 reads TGCAGTGCTAGAGATCCAGGGACGGTTTGGAATAGCAATCAGCCCCAGCATTTT.

This chain links TRBV29-1 with TRBJ2-2; the match to TRBD2 covers 7 bases. Looked up from germline, CDR1 is SQVTM and CDR2 is ANQGSEA. This CDR3 is built from 12 residues. J gave up 6 bases and V 6 bases, and 4 bases lay outside the gene matches. The CDR3 here is CSVLGGAGELFF. The CDR3 DNA reads as TGCAGCGTCCTGGGGGGGGCCGGGGAGCTGTTTTTT.

As regards this clonotype: This may stem from a read error, because a much larger clone lies one nucleotide away. V usage is TRBV3-1 and J usage is TRBJ2-7; TRBD1 aligns across 9 bases. Germline CDR1 and CDR2: LGHDT and YNNKEL (reference sequence). The CDR3 loop spans 14 amino acids. In DNA, the CDR3 is TGTGCCAGCAGCCTAGGGACAGGGCACAGCGAGCAGTGCTTC. As protein: CASSLGTGHSEQCF.

Here the CDR3 reads CASSPEEIHTDTQYF. The CDR3 DNA reads as TGTGCCAGCAGCCCGGAAGAGATTCACACAGATACGCAGTATTTT. The J gene is TRBJ2-3, the V gene TRBV3-1; no definite D call. Germline CDR1 is LGHDT and CDR2 is YNNKEL (reference sequence). The CDR3 sequence is 15 residues long. V lost 4 bases to trimming and J lost 2 bases, with 13 bases between them.

Concerning this clonotype itself: A much larger clone differs by one base, so this may be a read error. The chain combines TRBV27 with TRBJ1-1; no reliable D call. Germline V gene data show CDR1 as MNHEY and CDR2 as SMNVEV (reference sequence). This CDR3 contains 13 residues. CDR3 loop: CASSPLGSTEASF. As DNA, the CDR3 is TGTGCCAGCAGTCCGCTGGGGAGCACTGAAGCTTCCTTT.

The genes are TRBV7-9 and TRBJ2-5; 13 bases are a match to TRBD2. CDR3 length: 17 residues. The J segment lost 5 bases and the V segment lost 4 bases, leaving 10 bases of the junction unmatched. Germline CDR1 and CDR2: SEHNR and FQNEAQ (reference sequence). CDR3 in amino acids: CASSSQTSGRAGETQYF. The DNA of the CDR3 is TGTGCCAGCAGCTCCCAAACTAGCGGGAGGGCGGGGGAGACCCAGTACTTC.

The sample holds many counts of this clonotype. The V call is TRBV28, the J call TRBJ1-1, with 7 positions matching TRBD1. CDR3 length: 14 amino acids. From germline, CDR1 is MDHEN and CDR2 SYDVKM. The J segment lost 5 bases and the V segment lost 6 bases, leaving 9 bases of the junction unmatched. The CDR3 sequence: CASSRLGQLTEAFF. The CDR3, as DNA: TGTGCCAGCAGCCGATTGGGACAGCTTACTGAAGCTTTCTTT.

This clonotype was seen at least ten times. The chain joins TRBV12-3 or TRBV12-4 to TRBJ2-7, with D possibly TRBD1 on 6 matching bases. V lost 7 bases, J lost 4 bases, and 20 bases lay in between. The CDR3 spans 15 residues. CDR3 amino acids: CASTHGRRGSYEQYF. In nucleotides, the CDR3 is TGTGCCAGCACCCATGGTCGAAGGGGGTCGTACGAGCAGTACTTC.

This clonotype has more than one count but fewer than ten. The V gene is TRBV27, the J gene TRBJ1-1; tentatively, D is TRBD1 (5 bases). The CDR3 length is 16 residues. The V gene lost 1 base and the J gene lost 3 bases, with 15 bases spanning the gap. Germline assignment: CDR1 MNHEY and CDR2 SMNVEV (reference sequence). The CDR3 reads CASSLFRAKTDTEAFF. CDR3 nucleotides: TGTGCCAGCAGTTTATTTAGAGCAAAGACAGACACTGAAGCTTTCTTT.

This chain links TRBV4-1 with TRBJ2-1, with 9 bases that match TRBD2. Germline V gives CDR1 MGHRA, CDR2 YSYEKL. This CDR3 spans 11 amino acids. Losses at the gene ends were 6 bases for V and 9 bases for J; bases not matched to a gene: 0. This CDR3 reads CASRAGGEQFF. Written as DNA, the CDR3 is TGCGCCAGCAGAGCGGGGGGTGAGCAGTTCTTC.

At least ten counts were recorded for this clonotype. This chain links TRBV28 with TRBJ1-5; D remains unclear. This CDR3 has 12 amino acids. V was trimmed by 6 bases and J by 7 bases, leaving 10 bases between them. Germline values: CDR1 MDHEN, CDR2 SYDVKM. The CDR3 nucleotides read TGTGCCAGCAGCCCTCGGGTGCAGCCCCAGCATTTT. This gives the protein CASSPRVQPQHF.

V and J are TRBV27 and TRBJ2-3, with 9 bases that match TRBD1. Germline V gene data show CDR1 as MNHEY and CDR2 as SMNVEV (reference sequence). The CDR3 spans 15 residues. V lost 6 bases to trimming and J lost 2 bases; unmatched junction nucleotides: 6. In DNA form, the CDR3 reads TGTGCCAGCAGAACACAGGGGGCCCACACAGATACGCAGTATTTT. Protein product: CASRTQGAHTDTQYF.

This clonotype showed up many times. CDR3 coding DNA: TGTGCCAGCTGTGAACCGCCGATTGGTTCGACCCAGTACTTC. Its protein product is CASCEPPIGSTQYF. The chain joins TRBV3-1 to TRBJ2-5; the D is unclear. The CDR3 is 14 residues long. V lost 8 bases and J 7 bases, leaving 20 bases between the germline ends. Per the germline V gene, CDR1 is LGHDT and CDR2 is YNNKEL (reference sequence).

This clonotype was detected a few times. Here the CDR3 DNA reads TGCAGTGCTAGTAATGATGGCTACACCTTC. Translating gives CSASNDGYTF. V is TRBV20-1 and J is TRBJ1-2; D is unresolved. The V and J ends lost 3 bases and 6 bases respectively, with 5 bases between them. This CDR3 comprises 10 residues. CDR1 and CDR2 from the germline V gene are DFQATT and SNEGSKA (reference sequence).

The rearrangement links TRBV19 to TRBJ2-5, with D possibly matching TRBD2 (5 bases). CDR3 length: 15 residues. Germline V gene sequence: CDR1 LNHDA, CDR2 SQIVND (reference sequence). The V and J ends lost 8 bases and 0 bases respectively, with 16 bases between them. The CDR3 region is CASGGDGNYQETQYF. The CDR3 DNA follows: TGTGCCAGTGGCGGAGACGGGAACTACCAAGAGACCCAGTACTTC. Full variable domain (missing parts from reference TRBV19 and TRBJ2-5): DGGITQSPKYLFRKEGQNVTLSCEQNLNHDAMYWYRQDPGQGLRLIYYSQIVNDFQKGDIAEGYSVSREKKESFPLTVTSAQKNPTAFYLCASGGDGNYQETQYFGPGTRLLVL.

The V call is TRBV7-6, the J call TRBJ2-3; D is perhaps TRBD1 (6 bases). Per the germline V gene, CDR1 is SGHVS and CDR2 is FNYEAQ. This CDR3 is built from 13 residues. V was pared by 5 bases and J by 1 base, with 7 bases between. CDR3 residues: CASSEGGTDTQYF. CDR3 DNA: TGTGCCAGCAGCGAGGGGGGCACAGATACGCAGTATTTT.

The chain combines TRBV30 with TRBJ1-1; D call uncertain. Per the germline V gene, CDR1 is GTSNPN and CDR2 is SVGIG (reference sequence). V was pared by 3 bases and J by 1 base, with 12 bases between. The CDR3 is 14 residues long. As DNA, the CDR3 is TGTGCCTGGAGGAGGCGTAGCCAGAACACTGAAGCTTTCTTT. As protein: CAWRRRSQNTEAFF.

The sample holds many counts of this clonotype. The chain combines TRBV28 with TRBJ2-7; no reliable D call. V was clipped by 4 bases and J by 4 bases, with 26 bases between them. The length of the CDR3 is 18 residues. Germline values: CDR1 MDHEN, CDR2 SYDVKM. The CDR3 reads CASSSPPRFGQQVYEQYF. CDR3 in DNA: TGTGCCAGCAGTTCCCCCCCCCGGTTTGGCCAGCAAGTATACGAGCAGTACTTC.

There are a few counts of this clonotype. The V call is TRBV12-5, the J call TRBJ2-2, with D possibly matching TRBD2 (7 bases). The V end was cut by 2 bases, the J end by 2 bases, with 15 bases between. The length of the CDR3 is 17 residues. From germline, CDR1 is LGHNT and CDR2 FRNRAP. CDR3 coding DNA: TGTGCTAGTGGTTTGTTACTGGCGGGGGCTAACACCGGGGAGCTGTTTTTT. It translates to CASGLLLAGANTGELFF.

The genes are TRBV27 and TRBJ2-7; 13 nucleotides match TRBD2. Germline V lookup: CDR1 MNHEY, CDR2 SMNVEV (reference sequence). The CDR3 extends over 15 amino acids. The ends lost 6 bases at V and 3 bases at J; junction bases unmatched: 5. CDR3 protein: CASRIGTSGIYEQYF. The CDR3 DNA sequence: TGTGCCAGCAGGATCGGGACTAGCGGGATCTACGAGCAGTACTTC.

In its sample, this clonotype was seen many times. The chain recombines TRBV12-3 or TRBV12-4 with TRBJ1-2; perhaps TRBD1 as D (5 bases). With 1 base removed from V and 0 bases from J, the gap between germline ends came to 12 bases. The CDR3 contains 16 residues. In nucleotides, the CDR3 is TGTGCCAGCAGTTTAGGCGGGACGGTCCCTAACTATGGCTACACCTTC. Translation: CASSLGGTVPNYGYTF.

The chain is built from TRBV7-2 and TRBJ2-7; D possibly corresponds to TRBD1 (7 bases). Germline assignment: CDR1 SGHTA and CDR2 FQGNSA. The CDR3 covers 16 residues. V was cut by 6 bases and J by 4 bases, with 22 bases left in between. CDR3 nucleotide sequence: TGTGCCAGCAGTGACCTCCTCCGGCAGGGGGGTTACGAGCAGTACTTC. This codes for CASSDLLRQGGYEQYF. The complete variable domain, with remaining parts taken from reference TRBV7-2 and TRBJ2-7, reads GAGVSQSPSNKVTEKGKDVELRCDPISGHTALYWYRQSLGQGLEFLIYFQGNSAPDKSGLPSDRFSAERTGGSVSTLTIQRTQQEDSAVYLCASSDLLRQGGYEQYFGPGTRLTVT.

This clonotype was counted many times. This chain uses TRBV13 with TRBJ2-5; D remains unclear. Trimming shortened V by 5 bases and J by 2 bases, and 12 bases separated the two germline ends. The CDR3 is 14 residues long. CDR1 PRHDT and CDR2 FYEKMQ come from the germline V gene (reference sequence). The CDR3 sequence: CASSQQGAQETQYF. In nucleotides, the CDR3 is TGTGCCAGCAGCCAACAAGGAGCTCAAGAGACCCAGTACTTC. Full variable domain (remainder filled in from reference TRBV13 and TRBJ2-5): AAGVIQSPRHLIKEKRETATLKCYPIPRHDTVYWYQQGPGQDPQFLISFYEKMQSDKGSIPDRFSAQQFSDYHSELNMSSLELGDSALYFCASSQQGAQETQYFGPGTRLLVL.

This chain joins TRBV27 and TRBJ1-5; D gene ambiguous. V lost 4 bases, J lost 12 bases, and 13 bases lay in between. The CDR3 is made up of 12 amino acids. Per germline, CDR1 MNHEY and CDR2 SMNVEV (reference sequence). The CDR3 spells CASSSASGRQHF. The CDR3 nucleotides read TGTGCCAGCAGTTCGGCCAGCGGTCGCCAGCATTTT.

The chain links TRBV11-1 to TRBJ2-7; D not certain. The CDR3 totals 16 residues. The germline gives CDR1 SGHAT, CDR2 FQDESV (reference sequence). The V end lost 4 bases, the J end lost 5 bases, and 21 bases lay between the germline ends. The CDR3, as DNA: TGTGCCAGCAGCTCACACCCCCGGGCCCATCGGGACGAGCAGTACTTC. This translates into CASSSHPRAHRDEQYF.

This chain uses TRBV19 with TRBJ2-6, with 12 bases matching TRBD2. Trimming took 2 bases from V and 0 from J; bases not matched to a gene: 8. The CDR3 runs 20 residues. The V gene's germline CDR1 is LNHDA and CDR2 SQIVND (reference sequence). The CDR3 DNA follows: TGTGCCAGTAGTATACCCCCTTCTAGCGGGAGGGGCTCTGGGGCCAACGTCCTGACTTTC. As protein: CASSIPPSSGRGSGANVLTF.

The rearrangement joins TRBV7-9 to TRBJ2-4; D possibly matches TRBD1 or TRBD2 (5 bases each). This CDR3 has 14 residues. Trimming stripped 4 bases from V and 4 bases from J, with 11 bases between. From germline, CDR1 is SEHNR and CDR2 FQNEAQ (reference sequence). CDR3 sequence: CASSSRDGKNIQYF. CDR3 DNA: TGTGCCAGCAGCTCCCGGGACGGGAAAAACATTCAGTACTTC. The full variable domain, with the rest looked up from reference TRBV7-9 and TRBJ2-4, is DTGVSQNPRHKITKRGQNVTFRCDPISEHNRLYWYRQTLGQGPEFLTYFQNEAQLEKSRLLSDRFSAERPKGSFSTLEIQRTEQGDSAMYLCASSSRDGKNIQYFGAGTRLSVL.

The rearrangement uses TRBV27 and TRBJ2-7, with TRBD1 matching 8 bases. V gave up 4 bases and J gave up 3 bases; unmatched junction bases: 5. The CDR3 spans 14 residues. Germline V gene data show CDR1 as MNHEY and CDR2 as SMNVEV (reference sequence). Here the CDR3 DNA reads TGTGCCAGCAGTTGGCGACAGGGGAACTACGAGCAGTACTTC. Protein product: CASSWRQGNYEQYF.